The clone carrying this T cell receptor (beta chain) was recorded once. Germline V gene sequence: CDR1 SQVTM, CDR2 ANQGSEA. V gave up 7 bases and J gave up 5 bases, with 24 bases separating them. The CDR3 is 16 residues long. The data derive from a study of T cells in tuberculosis. Data came from immunoSEQ multiplex PCR; TCRdb stores just in-frame clones and leaves some out. The sample lists tens of thousands of clones, roughly 91% seen once, with 1.5% to 2% in the top ten. After thawing and overnight rest, PBMC were stained with GMM-loaded CD1B tetramer, viability dye and anti-CD3 for sorting. The lipid loaded on the CD1B tetramers was C32 glucose monomycolate from Rhodococcus equi. Before cryopreservation, the sorted PBMC lost their CD14-expressing monocytes. The study's findings and limits: T cells binding CD1B-GMM tetramer weakly possibly escaped the sort.

Sequencing was carried out using CD1b-GMM tetramer-negative cells sorted from PBMCs. The J gene is TRBJ2-1, the V gene TRBV29-1; perhaps TRBD1 as D (6 bases). This sequence was found in an adult woman with latent tuberculosis. The CDR3 DNA is TGCAGCGCCAAAACTAGAGTCCGGGACAACCACAATGAGCAGTTCTTC. Translation: CSAKTRVRDNHNEQFF.